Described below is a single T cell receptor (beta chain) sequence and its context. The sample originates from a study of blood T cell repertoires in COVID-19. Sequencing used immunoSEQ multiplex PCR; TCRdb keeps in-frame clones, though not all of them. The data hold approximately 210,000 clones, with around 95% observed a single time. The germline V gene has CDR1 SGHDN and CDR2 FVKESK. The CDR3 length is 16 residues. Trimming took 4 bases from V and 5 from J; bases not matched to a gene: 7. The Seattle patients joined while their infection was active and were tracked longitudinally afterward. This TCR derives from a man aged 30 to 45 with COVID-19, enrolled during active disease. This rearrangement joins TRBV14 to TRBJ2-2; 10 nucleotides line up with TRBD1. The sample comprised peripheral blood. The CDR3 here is CASSLLTGGPTGELFF. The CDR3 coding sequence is TGTGCCAGCAGCCTCCTGACAGGGGGCCCAACCGGGGAGCTGTTTTTT.